These T cell receptor beta chains were read from a single sample in a study of T-cell reconstitution after alpha-beta-depleted transplantation in children. TCRdb reprocessed the PCR reads with MiXCR, giving one entry per CDR3 protein. The sample includes around 410,000 distinct CDR3 sequences, roughly 10% of them seen just once. Sequencing used PBMCs from the stem cell graft donor, obtained from the stem cell graft. These receptor sequences come from a human donor who donated a stem cell graft to a child with acute myeloid leukemia. Both conserved end residues are part of each CDR3. Fields, in order: J gene, V gene, clone size, D gene, CDR3 protein, CDR3 DNA. A D gene is named only where the DNA matches it firmly. Expanded clones are given a class, and other clones once, few, many or no size at all.

j_gene: TRBJ2-5
v_gene: TRBV7-2
abundance: NA
d_gene: NA
CDR3aa: CASSSSGPLGTETHYF
CDR3nt: TGTGCCAGCAGCTCAAGTGGACCGCTCGGGACGGAGACCCATTACTTC

j_gene: TRBJ2-5
v_gene: TRBV7-9
abundance: few
d_gene: TRBD1
CDR3aa: CASGRSTGEGETQYF
CDR3nt: TGTGCCAGCGGACGTTCGACAGGGGAAGGAGAGACCCAGTACTTC

j_gene: TRBJ2-3
v_gene: TRBV6-1
abundance: many
d_gene: NA
CDR3aa: CASGDGGRTDTQYF
CDR3nt: TGTGCCAGCGGCGACGGGGGCCGCACAGATACGCAGTATTTT

j_gene: TRBJ2-1
v_gene: TRBV6-4
abundance: many
d_gene: TRBD2
CDR3aa: CASSASGGSYNEQFF
CDR3nt: TGTGCCAGCAGTGCTTCGGGAGGCTCCTACAATGAGCAGTTCTTC

j_gene: TRBJ2-2
v_gene: TRBV5-1
abundance: few
d_gene: TRBD1
CDR3aa: CASSLTVQGAYSNTGELFF
CDR3nt: TGCGCCAGCAGCTTGACCGTTCAGGGGGCGTACTCGAACACCGGGGAGCTGTTTTTT

j_gene: TRBJ2-1
v_gene: TRBV6-1
abundance: once
d_gene: TRBD1
CDR3aa: CASSGQGGFEQFF
CDR3nt: TGTGCCAGCAGCGGACAGGGGGGGTTTGAGCAGTTCTTC

j_gene: TRBJ2-5
v_gene: TRBV18
abundance: NA
d_gene: TRBD2
CDR3aa: CASSPSPGLAEGIQETQYF
CDR3nt: TGTGCCAGCTCACCATCCCCGGGACTAGCGGAGGGGATACAAGAGACCCAGTACTTC

j_gene: TRBJ2-1
v_gene: TRBV6-1
abundance: few
d_gene: TRBD1
CDR3aa: CASRKYSTGSSYNEQFF
CDR3nt: TGTGCCAGCAGAAAGTACTCGACAGGGTCTTCCTACAATGAGCAGTTCTTC

j_gene: TRBJ1-4
v_gene: TRBV20-1
abundance: few
d_gene: NA
CDR3aa: CSAPRAGNEKLFF
CDR3nt: TGCAGTGCACCCCGGGCTGGTAATGAAAAACTGTTTTTT

j_gene: TRBJ2-1
v_gene: TRBV29-1
abundance: few
d_gene: TRBD1
CDR3aa: CSGQGAGEQFF
CDR3nt: TGCAGCGGACAGGGGGCAGGTGAGCAGTTCTTC

j_gene: TRBJ2-3
v_gene: TRBV5-1
abundance: many
d_gene: TRBD2
CDR3aa: CASSLASGATDTQYF
CDR3nt: TGCGCCAGCAGCTTGGCTAGCGGGGCCACAGATACGCAGTATTTT

j_gene: TRBJ2-7
v_gene: TRBV6-1
abundance: NA
d_gene: NA
CDR3aa: CASSAMRQGIQQYF
CDR3nt: TGTGCCAGCAGTGCCATGCGCCAGGGGATTCAGCAGTACTTC

j_gene: TRBJ2-7
v_gene: TRBV27
abundance: few
d_gene: TRBD2
CDR3aa: CASSLLLAGVGPYEQYF
CDR3nt: TGTGCCAGCAGTTTACTTCTAGCGGGAGTGGGGCCCTACGAGCAGTACTTC

j_gene: TRBJ2-1
v_gene: TRBV12-3/TRBV12-4
abundance: many
d_gene: NA
CDR3aa: CASSLLQGGNEQFF
CDR3nt: TGTGCCAGCAGTTTGTTACAGGGCGGGAATGAGCAGTTCTTC

j_gene: TRBJ2-5
v_gene: TRBV12-3/TRBV12-4
abundance: NA
d_gene: NA
CDR3aa: CASSLDSGLAQYF
CDR3nt: TGTGCCAGCAGCTTGGACAGCGGGTTGGCCCAGTACTTC

j_gene: TRBJ2-3
v_gene: TRBV13
abundance: NA
d_gene: TRBD2
CDR3aa: CASSPQLAGGDDTQYF
CDR3nt: TGTGCCAGCAGCCCACAACTAGCGGGAGGCGATGATACGCAGTATTTT

j_gene: TRBJ2-5
v_gene: TRBV20-1
abundance: few
d_gene: TRBD2
CDR3aa: CSATSGGNQETQYF
CDR3nt: TGCAGTGCTACCAGCGGGGGAAACCAAGAGACCCAGTACTTC

j_gene: TRBJ2-5
v_gene: TRBV7-2
abundance: many
d_gene: NA
CDR3aa: CASSLVSQGGETQYF
CDR3nt: TGTGCCAGCAGCTTAGTCTCCCAGGGGGGGGAGACCCAGTACTTC

j_gene: TRBJ2-7
v_gene: TRBV27
abundance: few
d_gene: NA
CDR3aa: CASSLVFLAFDYYEQYF
CDR3nt: TGTGCCAGCAGTTTAGTCTTCCTAGCGTTCGACTACTACGAGCAGTACTTC

j_gene: TRBJ1-2
v_gene: TRBV6-2/TRBV6-3
abundance: few
d_gene: TRBD1
CDR3aa: CASREEGATNYGYTF
CDR3nt: TGTGCCAGCAGAGAGGAGGGGGCGACTAACTATGGCTACACCTTC

j_gene: TRBJ2-4
v_gene: TRBV5-6
abundance: NA
d_gene: NA
CDR3aa: CASSFAGAKNIQYF
CDR3nt: TGTGCCAGCAGCTTTGCAGGGGCCAAAAACATTCAGTACTTC

j_gene: TRBJ2-7
v_gene: TRBV20-1
abundance: NA
d_gene: NA
CDR3aa: CSARDLTQGSFEQYF
CDR3nt: TGCAGTGCTAGAGATCTCACTCAGGGTTCCTTCGAGCAGTACTTC

j_gene: TRBJ2-7
v_gene: TRBV20-1
abundance: few
d_gene: TRBD1
CDR3aa: CSARRTGGGEQYF
CDR3nt: TGCAGTGCTAGGAGGACAGGGGGCGGCGAGCAGTACTTC

j_gene: TRBJ1-2
v_gene: TRBV7-9
abundance: NA
d_gene: NA
CDR3aa: CASSRLRDGYTF
CDR3nt: TGTGCCAGCAGCAGGCTCAGGGATGGCTACACCTTC

j_gene: TRBJ1-5
v_gene: TRBV29-1
abundance: few
d_gene: NA
CDR3aa: CSVEDGDQPQHF
CDR3nt: TGCAGCGTTGAAGATGGTGACCAACCCCAGCATTTT

j_gene: TRBJ1-1
v_gene: TRBV5-6
abundance: NA
d_gene: NA
CDR3aa: CASSLYTGMNTEAFF
CDR3nt: TGTGCCAGCAGCTTGTATACTGGGATGAACACTGAAGCTTTCTTT

j_gene: TRBJ2-2
v_gene: TRBV29-1
abundance: many
d_gene: NA
CDR3aa: CSVIRDNGTGELFF
CDR3nt: TGCAGCGTTATCCGCGACAACGGGACCGGGGAGCTGTTTTTT

j_gene: TRBJ2-7
v_gene: TRBV5-1
abundance: few
d_gene: NA
CDR3aa: CASSLGRQYYEQYF
CDR3nt: TGCGCCAGCAGCTTGGGTCGACAGTACTACGAGCAGTACTTC

j_gene: TRBJ1-5
v_gene: TRBV5-1
abundance: few
d_gene: NA
CDR3aa: CASSFFSGQPQHF
CDR3nt: TGCGCCAGCAGCTTTTTCAGCGGCCAGCCCCAGCATTTT

j_gene: TRBJ2-5
v_gene: TRBV20-1
abundance: NA
d_gene: TRBD1
CDR3aa: CSADGTGRIETQYF
CDR3nt: TGCAGTGCTGACGGGACAGGGCGAATCGAGACCCAGTACTTC

j_gene: TRBJ1-1
v_gene: TRBV5-1
abundance: many
d_gene: TRBD1
CDR3aa: CASSLAGGASEAFF
CDR3nt: TGCGCCAGCAGCTTGGCAGGGGGCGCTTCTGAAGCTTTCTTT

j_gene: TRBJ2-7
v_gene: TRBV12-5
abundance: NA
d_gene: TRBD2
CDR3aa: CASGPSTGRLFYEQYF
CDR3nt: TGTGCTAGTGGTCCCTCCACCGGGAGGCTCTTCTACGAGCAGTACTTC

j_gene: TRBJ2-3
v_gene: TRBV5-1
abundance: many
d_gene: TRBD1
CDR3aa: CASSLAPGTGGSTDTQYF
CDR3nt: TGCGCCAGCAGCTTGGCCCCCGGGACAGGGGGCTCTACAGATACGCAGTATTTT

j_gene: TRBJ1-4
v_gene: TRBV20-1
abundance: many
d_gene: NA
CDR3aa: CSADLLTGLVNEKLFF
CDR3nt: TGCAGTGCTGATTTACTCACAGGGTTGGTAAATGAAAAACTGTTTTTT

j_gene: TRBJ1-5
v_gene: TRBV30
abundance: many
d_gene: TRBD1
CDR3aa: CAWSTGQGLPQHF
CDR3nt: TGTGCCTGGAGTACGGGACAGGGTCTGCCCCAGCATTTT

j_gene: TRBJ2-7
v_gene: TRBV5-1
abundance: NA
d_gene: TRBD2
CDR3aa: CASSDGLAGAYEQYF
CDR3nt: TGCGCCAGCAGCGACGGACTAGCGGGAGCCTACGAGCAGTACTTC

j_gene: TRBJ2-2
v_gene: TRBV5-1
abundance: many
d_gene: NA
CDR3aa: CASSTLNTGELFF
CDR3nt: TGCGCCAGCAGCACTCTGAACACCGGGGAGCTGTTTTTT

j_gene: TRBJ2-7
v_gene: TRBV9
abundance: NA
d_gene: TRBD1
CDR3aa: CASSSGQGAFYEQYF
CDR3nt: TGTGCCAGCAGCTCGGGACAGGGGGCGTTCTACGAGCAGTACTTC

j_gene: TRBJ2-3
v_gene: TRBV30
abundance: few
d_gene: NA
CDR3aa: CAWSPGTDTQYF
CDR3nt: TGTGCCTGGAGCCCTGGGACAGATACGCAGTATTTT

j_gene: TRBJ2-7
v_gene: TRBV9
abundance: NA
d_gene: NA
CDR3aa: CASSGISYEQYF
CDR3nt: TGTGCCAGTTCGGGCATCTCCTACGAGCAGTACTTC

j_gene: TRBJ1-6
v_gene: TRBV12-3/TRBV12-4
abundance: NA
d_gene: NA
CDR3aa: CGSALGGHNNSPLHF
CDR3nt: TGTGGCTCGGCCCTGGGGGGACACAATAATTCACCCCTCCACTTT

j_gene: TRBJ1-5
v_gene: TRBV7-2
abundance: many
d_gene: NA
CDR3aa: CASSLDGQPQHF
CDR3nt: TGTGCCAGCAGCTTAGACGGACAGCCCCAGCATTTT

j_gene: TRBJ2-7
v_gene: TRBV20-1
abundance: NA
d_gene: NA
CDR3aa: CSAREARESEEQYF
CDR3nt: TGCAGTGCTAGAGAGGCCAGGGAGTCTGAGGAGCAGTACTTC

j_gene: TRBJ1-5
v_gene: TRBV19
abundance: NA
d_gene: NA
CDR3aa: CASMQGFGQPQHF
CDR3nt: TGTGCCAGTATGCAGGGGTTTGGGCAGCCCCAGCATTTT

j_gene: TRBJ2-5
v_gene: TRBV5-4
abundance: NA
d_gene: NA
CDR3aa: CASSRPSETQYF
CDR3nt: TGTGCCAGCAGCCGACCCTCAGAGACCCAGTACTTC

j_gene: TRBJ2-5
v_gene: TRBV3-1
abundance: NA
d_gene: TRBD2
CDR3aa: CASGGLAGQETQYF
CDR3nt: TGTGCCAGCGGAGGACTAGCGGGACAAGAGACCCAGTACTTC

j_gene: TRBJ2-2
v_gene: TRBV29-1
abundance: few
d_gene: TRBD2
CDR3aa: CSVRTSGGANTGELFF
CDR3nt: TGCAGCGTGCGGACTAGCGGGGGGGCTAACACCGGGGAGCTGTTTTTT

j_gene: TRBJ1-1
v_gene: TRBV5-1
abundance: few
d_gene: NA
CDR3aa: CASSWTEAGEAFF
CDR3nt: TGCGCCAGCAGCTGGACGGAGGCGGGTGAAGCTTTCTTT

j_gene: TRBJ2-3
v_gene: TRBV29-1
abundance: many
d_gene: TRBD2
CDR3aa: CSGSGGTDTQYF
CDR3nt: TGCAGCGGCTCCGGGGGGACAGATACGCAGTATTTT